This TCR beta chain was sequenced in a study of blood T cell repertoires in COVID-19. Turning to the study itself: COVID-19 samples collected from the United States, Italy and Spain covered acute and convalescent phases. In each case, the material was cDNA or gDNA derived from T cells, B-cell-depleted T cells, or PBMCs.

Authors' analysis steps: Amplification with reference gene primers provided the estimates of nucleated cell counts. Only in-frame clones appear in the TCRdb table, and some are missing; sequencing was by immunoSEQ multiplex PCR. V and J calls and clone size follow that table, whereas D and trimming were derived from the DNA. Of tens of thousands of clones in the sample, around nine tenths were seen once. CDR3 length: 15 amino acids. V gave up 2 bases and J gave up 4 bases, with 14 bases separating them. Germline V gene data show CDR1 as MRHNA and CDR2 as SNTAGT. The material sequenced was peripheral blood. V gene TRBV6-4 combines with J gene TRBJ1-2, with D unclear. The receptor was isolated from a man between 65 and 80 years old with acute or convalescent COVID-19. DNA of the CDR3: TGTGCCAGCAGTGACAACAGTCGGTTGATCTATGGCTACACCTTC. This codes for CASSDNSRLIYGYTF.